The clone carrying this T cell receptor (beta chain) turned up a few times. The antigen remains unidentified. The data derive from a study of identical twins. Study-wide results and limits: The study found weaker excess twin sharing in beta out-of-frame sequences.

TCRdb re-called the 5' RACE reads with MiXCR, one entry per CDR3 protein. The sample has around 490,000 distinct CDR3 sequences, around 24% seen once. The V end lost 4 bases, the J end lost 1 base, and 14 bases lay between the germline ends. Germline CDR1 and CDR2: SGDLS and YYNGEE. The CDR3 totals 15 residues. The sample was also linked to a second study, of yellow fever vaccine responses in identical twins.

Sequenced sample: CD4+ T cells sorted from blood. The V gene is TRBV9, the J gene TRBJ2-5, with no clear D. The TCR was taken from a woman aged 18 to 35 in good health. CDR3 sequence (DNA): TGTGCCAGCAGCCCAAGGAGACTTTTCCAAGAGACCCAGTACTTC. Translated, it gives CASSPRRLFQETQYF.